This TCR beta chain was found in a study of low-dose radiotherapy and immunotherapy resistance in tumors. In the study overall: Every two weeks patients got nivolumab 240 mg flat dose, plus ipilimumab 1 mg/kg every six weeks, intravenously.

Gene-specific TRAV and TRBV primers were used for first-strand cDNA, covering alpha and beta chains. Using a constant-region primer together with a V-primer adapter, TCRs were subjected to 20 PCR cycles of amplification. TCRdb re-derived calls from the reads in MiXCR, one entry per CDR3 protein. The sample has over 55,000 distinct CDR3 sequences, roughly 30% seen once. Described time point: before trial treatment. The presence of advanced solid tumors lacking tumor-infiltrating lymphocytes characterized eligible patients. CDR1 and CDR2 (germline): SGHRS, YFSETQ. CDR3 length: 15 residues. V was shortened by 4 bases and J by 3 bases, with 17 bases between the two germline ends. In this sample, this clonotype turned up many times.

The receptor was isolated from a female donor with ovarian cancer. The chain carries TRBV5-1 and TRBJ2-7; tentative D call: TRBD1 (6 bases). Source: PBMCs, taken before treatment. The CDR3, as DNA: TGCGCCAGCAGCCTGGCGGGTCAGGGGATCTACGAGCAGTACTTC. Its translation is CASSLAGQGIYEQYF. The full variable domain, rest sourced from reference TRBV5-1 and TRBJ2-7, is KAGVTQTPRYLIKTRGQQVTLSCSPISGHRSVSWYQQTPGQGLQFLFEYFSETQRNKGNFPGRFSGRQFSNSRSEMNVSTLELGDSALYLCASSLAGQGIYEQYFGPGTRLTVT.